The clone carrying this TCR beta chain has only a few counts. Its antigen is not identified. This sample was taken from a study of CD8 T cells in ankylosing spondylitis. TCRdb processed the 5' RACE reads anew with MiXCR; each CDR3 protein has one entry. The sample has some 200,000 distinct CDR3 sequences, about 13% seen once. General study results and limits: Reactive arthritis synovial fluid and blood were previously reported to contain some motif variants. In ankylosing spondylitis blood, a motif of roughly eight highly homologous TCR beta variants appeared characteristic. Researchers reportedly found disease-linked clones significantly enriched in matched ankylosing spondylitis synovial fluid.

Germline assignment: CDR1 MNHEY and CDR2 SVGEGT. V was cut by 1 base and J by 6 bases, with 9 bases left in between. This CDR3 is 14 amino acids long. The rearrangement joins TRBV6-2 or TRBV6-3 to TRBJ2-2; D is uncertain. What was sequenced was blood, either unsorted or a sorted T cell fraction (not recorded which). This TCR came from a male donor with ankylosing spondylitis or in good health (not recorded which). CDR3 sequence reads: CASSYFVGSGELFF. The CDR3 region has the DNA TGTGCCAGCAGTTACTTCGTGGGCTCCGGGGAGCTGTTTTTT.